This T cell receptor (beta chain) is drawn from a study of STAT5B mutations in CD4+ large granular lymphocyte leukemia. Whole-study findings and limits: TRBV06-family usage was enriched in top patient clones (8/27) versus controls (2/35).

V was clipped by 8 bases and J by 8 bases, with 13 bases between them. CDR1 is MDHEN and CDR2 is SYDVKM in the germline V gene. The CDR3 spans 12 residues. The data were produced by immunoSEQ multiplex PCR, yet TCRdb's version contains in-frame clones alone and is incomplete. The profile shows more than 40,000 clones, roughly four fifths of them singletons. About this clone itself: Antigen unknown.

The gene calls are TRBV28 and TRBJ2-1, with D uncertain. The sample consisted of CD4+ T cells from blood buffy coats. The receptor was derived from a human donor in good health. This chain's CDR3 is CASRESFDEQFF. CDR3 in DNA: TGTGCCAGCCGAGAGTCCTTCGATGAGCAGTTCTTC. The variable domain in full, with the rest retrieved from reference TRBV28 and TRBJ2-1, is DVKVTQSSRYLVKRTGEKVFLECVQDMDHENMFWYRQDPGLGLRLIYFSYDVKMKEKGDIPEGYSVSREKKERFSLILESASTNQTSMYLCASRESFDEQFFGPGTRLTVL.